Below are 29 T cell receptor beta chains sequenced from a single sample in a study of cytomegalovirus exposure and HLA in healthy donors. PCR used 60 Vbeta primers and 13 Jbeta primers. TCRdb's copy holds only in-frame clones and misses some; the assay was immunoSEQ multiplex PCR. The table records tens of thousands of clones, 72% of them present only once. Sequencing was done on a sample of PBMCs. These receptors came from a woman aged 40 to 50 in good health and CMV-seropositive.

V gene TRBV5-4 combines with J gene TRBJ2-2; D unclear. The CDR3 is made up of 14 amino acids. Between the trimmed V and J ends, which lost 4 bases and 4 bases, there was a span of 11 bases. The germline V gene encodes CDR1 SGHNT and CDR2 YYREEE (reference sequence). This chain's CDR3 is CASSLRSTTGELFF. In DNA, the CDR3 is TGTGCCAGCAGCCTTAGATCTACCACCGGGGAGCTGTTTTTT.

This rearrangement joins TRBV5-4 to TRBJ1-2; 10 nucleotides agree with TRBD1. CDR3 length equals 16 residues. Germline values: CDR1 SGHNT, CDR2 YYREEE (reference sequence). V was clipped by 4 bases and J by 0 bases; unmatched bases: 6. CDR3 in amino acids: CASSRPGTGANYGYTF. Here the CDR3 DNA reads TGTGCCAGCAGCCGACCCGGGACAGGGGCTAACTATGGCTACACCTTC.

This rearrangement joins TRBV4-1 to TRBJ2-3; TRBD2 aligns across 10 bases. Trimming cost V 6 bases and J 2 bases; bases outside gene matches: 8. The CDR3 sequence is 16 residues long. Germline lookup yields CDR1 MGHRA and CDR2 YSYEKL. The CDR3 sequence: CASSLSGGANTDTQYF. CDR3 in DNA: TGCGCCAGCAGTCTGAGCGGGGGGGCCAACACAGATACGCAGTATTTT.

In DNA form, the CDR3 reads TGTGCCAGTAGGCGACGGGACAACTCCTACGAGCAGTACTTC. It is translated as CASRRRDNSYEQYF. The gene calls are TRBV19 and TRBJ2-5, with D tentatively TRBD1 (6 bases). The assigned J gene may be wrong: the sequence end matches TRBJ2-7 better. The length of the CDR3 is 14 residues. Germline values: CDR1 LNHDA, CDR2 SQIVND (reference sequence).

The rearrangement uses TRBV5-1 and TRBJ1-2; 11 bases are a match to TRBD1. V shed 4 bases and J 8 bases; nucleotides not matched to a gene: 7. The CDR3 totals 14 residues. Per the germline V gene, CDR1 is SGHRS and CDR2 is YFSETQ. The CDR3 bases are TGCGCCAGCAGCCCCGGACAGGGGGCTAACGGCTACACCTTC. Amino acid sequence: CASSPGQGANGYTF.

The chain uses TRBV2 and TRBJ1-4; TRBD1 matches 9 bases. CDR3 length equals 15 residues. Germline CDR1 reads SNHLY; CDR2 reads FYNNEI. Losses at the gene ends were 8 bases for V and 5 bases for J; bases not matched to a gene: 9. The CDR3 sequence: CASQVRQGGNEKLFF. The CDR3 nucleotides read TGTGCCAGCCAAGTCAGACAGGGGGGAAATGAAAAACTGTTTTTT.

The chain joins TRBV25-1 to TRBJ1-1; D not certain. The germline gives CDR1 MGHDK, CDR2 SYGVNS. The CDR3 spans 11 residues. Trimming left V 2 bases short and J 7 bases short, with 5 bases between. The CDR3 spells CASSENGEAFF. The CDR3, as DNA: TGTGCCAGCAGTGAAAACGGTGAAGCTTTCTTT.

The chain couples TRBV2 to TRBJ2-1, with 10 bases fitting TRBD2. V was clipped by 5 bases and J by 9 bases; unmatched bases: 13. Germline CDR1 is SNHLY and CDR2 is FYNNEI. The CDR3 is made up of 16 amino acids. The CDR3 DNA reads TGTGCCAGCAGTCTCAGGAGCGGGGGGGCCGGAGGTGAGCAGTTCTTC. This codes for CASSLRSGGAGGEQFF.

The V call is TRBV6-6, the J call TRBJ1-5; 7 bases agree with TRBD1. CDR1 is MNHNY, CDR2 SVGAGI, per germline (reference sequence). V lost 8 bases to trimming and J lost 2 bases; unmatched junction nucleotides: 3. The CDR3 consists of 13 residues. The CDR3 spells CASADRGNQPQHF. The CDR3 region has the DNA TGTGCCAGCGCTGACAGGGGCAATCAGCCCCAGCATTTT.

V gene TRBV9 combines with J gene TRBJ2-5, with D possibly TRBD2 on 7 matching bases. CDR1 is SGDLS and CDR2 is YYNGEE in the germline V gene. This CDR3 has 17 amino acids. Trimming stripped 0 bases from V and 5 bases from J, with 20 bases between. CDR3 protein: CASSVGPAGHFLETQYF. DNA of the CDR3: TGTGCCAGCAGCGTAGGACCAGCGGGACACTTTTTGGAGACCCAGTACTTC.

The rearrangement uses TRBV5-1 and TRBJ1-1; no firm D call. CDR3 size: 13 residues. Germline V CDR1 and CDR2: SGHRS, YFSETQ. V was cut by 0 bases and J by 7 bases, with 10 bases left in between. The CDR3 is CASSLAPLDEAFF. The CDR3 coding sequence is TGCGCCAGCAGCTTGGCCCCCTTAGATGAAGCTTTCTTT.

This chain uses TRBV6-6 with TRBJ1-5; D is undetermined. The germline CDR1 and CDR2 sequences are MNHNY and SVGAGI (reference sequence). The CDR3 has 12 residues. Trimming left V 3 bases short and J 7 bases short, with 7 bases between. The CDR3 is CASSYREQPQHF. The CDR3 coding sequence is TGTGCCAGCAGTTATAGAGAACAGCCCCAGCATTTT.

This clone occurred a few times. Mismatch with germline at one junction end may stem from a read error. The genes are TRBV7-7 and TRBJ2-5, with 7 positions matching TRBD1. Germline V gives CDR1 SSHAT, CDR2 FNYEAQ (reference sequence). The CDR3 consists of 13 residues. The CDR3 DNA reads TGTGCTAGCAGCTCACAGGGGCGGGAGACCCAGTACTTC. Translating gives CASSSQGRETQYF.

This chain links TRBV18 with TRBJ2-7, with 7 bases matching TRBD1. This CDR3 has 13 residues. CDR1 and CDR2 (germline): KGHSH, LQKENI. The V gene end was trimmed by 4 bases and the J gene end by 3 bases; junction bases not matched to a gene: 3. For the CDR3, the DNA is TGTGCCAGCTCACAGGGGGCAGGCTACGAGCAGTACTTC. Its translation is CASSQGAGYEQYF.

The chain carries TRBV6-5 and TRBJ2-7; D gene ambiguous. Trimming took off 2 bases at V and 2 bases at J, with 10 bases between the two ends. The germline V gene has CDR1 MNHEY and CDR2 SVGAGI. The CDR3 is made up of 14 amino acids. CDR3 residues: CASSYGPMAYEQYF. The DNA for the CDR3 is TGTGCCAGCAGTTACGGGCCGATGGCCTACGAGCAGTACTTC.

The table lists this clone with a few counts. The J gene is TRBJ2-7, the V gene TRBV5-1; the D gene is possibly TRBD1 (7 bases). V gave up 3 bases and J gave up 0 bases, with 13 bases separating them. Germline CDR1 and CDR2: SGHRS and YFSETQ. CDR3 length: 15 amino acids. The CDR3 nucleotides read TGCGCCAGCAGCTACCAGGGGGGCGCCTCCTACGAGCAGTACTTC. It encodes CASSYQGGASYEQYF.

The chain uses TRBV5-1 and TRBJ1-5, with 8 bases matching TRBD1. In germline, CDR1 is SGHRS, CDR2 YFSETQ. Trimming removed 4 bases from V and 0 bases from J; junction bases left unmatched: 3. The CDR3 is 15 residues long. DNA of the CDR3: TGCGCCAGCAGCCCCGGGACAGGTAGCAATCAGCCCCAGCATTTT. Residues: CASSPGTGSNQPQHF.

The chain links TRBV15 to TRBJ1-2; D is unresolved. V lost 1 base and J lost 1, with 13 bases in between. Looked up from germline, CDR1 is LNHNV and CDR2 is YYDKDF (reference sequence). The CDR3 covers 16 residues. The CDR3 DNA follows: TGTGCCACCAGCAGAGCCCCGCGGCAGATTAACTATGGCTACACCTTC. Translation gives CATSRAPRQINYGYTF.

This clone has a handful of counts. This chain links TRBV2 with TRBJ2-1; tentative D call: TRBD2 (6 bases). Between the trimmed V and J ends, which lost 6 bases and 3 bases, there was a span of 15 bases. There are 15 residues in the CDR3. Germline V gene sequence: CDR1 SNHLY, CDR2 FYNNEI. CDR3 sequence reads: CASSLQVADYNEQFF. The CDR3 nucleotides read TGTGCCAGCAGCCTCCAGGTAGCGGACTACAATGAGCAGTTCTTC.

In nucleotides, the CDR3 is TGTGCCAGCAGCGTCCACACTAGCGGGGCTGGAGAGACCCAGTACTTC. Protein: CASSVHTSGAGETQYF. V usage is TRBV9 and J usage is TRBJ2-5; the match to TRBD2 covers 10 bases. Germline loops: CDR1 SGDLS, CDR2 YYNGEE. This CDR3 is built from 16 residues. After removal of 2 bases from V and 4 bases from J, the junction contained 8 bases not matched to a gene.

CDR3 sequence reads: CASSSGTDYEQYF. The CDR3 coding sequence is TGTGCCAGCAGTTCCGGGACAGACTACGAGCAGTACTTC. The chain has TRBV11-3 and TRBJ2-7; 7 bases agree with TRBD1. V was clipped by 6 bases and J by 3 bases; unmatched bases: 5. CDR1 is SGHNT, CDR2 YENEEA, per germline. The CDR3 spans 13 residues.

The CDR3 DNA follows: TGTGCCAGCGGAAGACAGGGTCCCGAGCAGTACTTC. It yields the protein CASGRQGPEQYF. This rearrangement joins TRBV6-6 to TRBJ2-7; 7 bases are a match to TRBD1. The junction had 7 bases not matched to a gene; V was cut back by 8 bases and J by 6 bases. The CDR3 spans 12 residues. Germline V gene data show CDR1 as MNHNY and CDR2 as SVGAGI (reference sequence).

This clone was observed a handful of times. This chain links TRBV6-4 with TRBJ2-2; TRBD2 aligns across 8 bases. Trimming took 0 bases from V and 3 from J; bases not matched to a gene: 3. This CDR3 is built from 16 residues. Germline CDR1 MRHNA, CDR2 SNTAGT. CDR3 DNA sequence: TGTGCCAGCAGTGACTCTAATAGCGGGGACACCGGGGAGCTGTTTTTT. Amino acids: CASSDSNSGDTGELFF.

This sequence joins TRBV5-4 and TRBJ1-1; D might be TRBD1 (5 bases). Per the germline V gene, CDR1 is SGHNT and CDR2 is YYREEE (reference sequence). This CDR3 has 13 amino acids. The V and J ends lost 4 bases and 6 bases respectively, with 13 bases between them. The CDR3 spells CASSQGPGAEAFF. In DNA, the CDR3 is TGTGCCAGCAGCCAGGGTCCTGGGGCTGAAGCTTTCTTT.

This chain joins TRBV7-6 and TRBJ2-7; D might be TRBD1 (5 bases). The CDR3 is 15 amino acids. Germline-derived CDR1 and CDR2 are SGHVS and FNYEAQ. V lost 1 base, J lost 3 bases, and 13 bases lay in between. The CDR3 nucleotides read TGTGCCAGCAGCTTAGGGGCAGGGCTTAGCTACGAGCAGTACTTC. Its translation is CASSLGAGLSYEQYF.

As to this clone: Mismatch with germline at one junction end may stem from a read error. This sample includes further DNA sequences coding for the same CDR3. The gene calls are TRBV5-6 and TRBJ1-4; possible D gene TRBD1, 6 bases. CDR1 and CDR2 (germline): SGHDT, YYEEEE. There are 14 residues in the CDR3. CDR3 sequence (DNA): TGCGCCAGCAGCGTCGACAGGAGTTATGAAAAACTGTTTTTT. This sequence encodes CASSVDRSYEKLFF.

The gene calls are TRBV5-1 and TRBJ2-5; a weak D match, TRBD1 (6 bases). This CDR3 contains 16 residues. Germline CDR1 SGHRS, CDR2 YFSETQ. V lost 4 bases, J lost 2 bases, and 18 bases lay in between. The CDR3 DNA reads as TGCGCCAGCAGCGATCGTTTGGACAGAGGACAAGAGACCCAGTACTTC. Amino acid sequence: CASSDRLDRGQETQYF. Together with reference TRBV5-1 and TRBJ2-5, the CDR3 gives the full variable domain: KAGVTQTPRYLIKTRGQQVTLSCSPISGHRSVSWYQQTPGQGLQFLFEYFSETQRNKGNFPGRFSGRQFSNSRSEMNVSTLELGDSALYLCASSDRLDRGQETQYFGPGTRLLVL.

The chain couples TRBV2 to TRBJ2-3, with 10 nucleotides matching TRBD2. CDR3 length: 16 amino acids. The V gene end was trimmed by 9 bases and the J gene end by 1 base; junction bases not matched to a gene: 10. The germline CDR1 and CDR2 sequences are SNHLY and FYNNEI. CDR3 nucleotides: TGTGCCAGTTCCACTCTAGCGGGGGTCCGCACAGATACGCAGTATTTT. As protein: CASSTLAGVRTDTQYF.

The rearrangement uses TRBV7-2 and TRBJ1-6, with D hard to call. V dropped 5 bases and J dropped 9 bases, with 8 bases sitting between them. The CDR3 extends over 12 amino acids. In germline, CDR1 is SGHTA, CDR2 FQGNSA. The CDR3 spells CASSPSPSPLHF. CDR3 nucleotides: TGTGCCAGCAGCCCCTCCCCTTCACCCCTCCACTTT.